This TCR beta chain originates from a study of blood T cell repertoires in COVID-19. Study-wide background: Sites across the United States, Italy and Spain contributed samples from acute and convalescent COVID-19. PBMCs, B-cell-depleted T cells, or T cells were the source of the cDNA or gDNA that made up the material.

This clone was observed a single time. Source study methods: Reference gene primer amplification gave nucleated cell count estimates. Here immunoSEQ multiplex PCR was the method, and the copy in TCRdb shows in-frame clones only, minus some. V and J calls and clone size come straight from that table; D and trimming were deduced from the DNA. The data show about 280,000 clones, approximately 86% seen once. The germline gives CDR1 SGHRS, CDR2 YFSETQ. Germline trimming cut 4 bases from V and 6 bases from J; bases unmatched to any gene: 8. CDR3 length: 17 amino acids. The chain is built from TRBV5-1 and TRBJ2-3, with 16 bases identical to TRBD2. This TCR was recovered from a woman aged 45-65 years who had recovered from COVID-19. Sequenced material: peripheral blood. CDR3 in amino acids: CASSPGLAGGQADTQYF. The CDR3 nucleotides read TGCGCCAGCAGCCCGGGACTAGCGGGGGGGCAGGCGGATACGCAGTATTTT.